One and the same sample provided the 30 T cell receptor beta chains below, sequenced in a study of a mutant IDH1 vaccine in newly diagnosed glioma. Using immunoSEQ multiplex PCR, the repertoire was profiled, and TCRdb retains in-frame clones only, with some absent. The sample has approximately 62,000 clones, roughly 84% seen once. These receptors have no identified antigens. Time point defined: week 23, last vaccination. Doses of 300 ug of mutant IDH1 20-mer peptide were given with topical imiquimod. Source: PBMCs, taken from a glioma patient whose treatment included an IDH1 peptide vaccine. The source is a man aged 25-45 years with glioma.

V and J are TRBV10-3 and TRBJ2-7; 9 bases map to TRBD1. Germline V gives CDR1 ENHRY, CDR2 SYGVKD. The CDR3 consists of 13 residues. After removal of 11 bases from V and 4 bases from J, the junction contained 9 bases not matched to a gene. The CDR3 region is CAVGPGQGYEQYF. CDR3 in DNA: TGTGCCGTCGGACCGGGACAGGGTTACGAGCAGTACTTC.

This chain uses TRBV5-1 with TRBJ1-1; TRBD1 matches 7 bases. J lost 8 bases, V lost 4 bases, and 5 bases had no gene match. This CDR3 is built from 12 residues. Germline V CDR1 and CDR2: SGHRS, YFSETQ. CDR3 bases: TGCGCCAGCAGCATGGACAGGACAGAAGCTTTCTTT. This encodes CASSMDRTEAFF.

The chain couples TRBV7-9 to TRBJ1-4; 8 bases align to TRBD1. The germline V gene has CDR1 SEHNR and CDR2 FQNEAQ (reference sequence). The CDR3 is 17 residues long. J was trimmed by 7 bases and V by 5 bases; bases with no gene match: 15. The CDR3 DNA reads as TGTGCCAGCAGCCCAGGGACAGGAACTACCCCGACTGAAAAACTGTTTTTT. Translating gives CASSPGTGTTPTEKLFF.

The chain links TRBV18 to TRBJ1-6; weak D call: TRBD1 (6 bases). CDR1 is KGHSH, CDR2 LQKENI, per germline. Trimming removed 2 bases from V and 8 bases from J, with 13 bases in between. This CDR3 has 15 amino acids. CDR3 sequence (DNA): TGTGCCAGCTCACCAAGTCCCAGGGGTTATTCACCCCTCCACTTT. Amino acids: CASSPSPRGYSPLHF.

This chain joins TRBV2 and TRBJ2-2; D remains unclear. Germline assignment: CDR1 SNHLY and CDR2 FYNNEI. The CDR3 covers 12 residues. V gave up 4 bases and J gave up 2 bases, with 2 bases separating them. The CDR3 region is CASSVNTGELFF. CDR3 DNA: TGTGCCAGCAGTGTCAACACCGGGGAGCTGTTTTTT.

The chain recombines TRBV4-1 with TRBJ2-3; weak D call: TRBD1 (5 bases). CDR3 length: 15 residues. The V gene's germline CDR1 is MGHRA and CDR2 YSYEKL. V lost 4 bases to trimming and J lost 2 bases, with 13 bases between them. DNA of the CDR3: TGCGCCAGCAGCCGCGCATTGACAGACACAGATACGCAGTATTTT. Residues: CASSRALTDTDTQYF.

The chain links TRBV5-1 to TRBJ2-5; possibly TRBD1 or TRBD2 for D (5 bases each). The CDR3 is 17 amino acids. Germline V lookup: CDR1 SGHRS, CDR2 YFSETQ. Trimming removed 0 bases at V and 2 bases at J, with 17 bases between. In DNA, the CDR3 is TGCGCCAGCAGCTTGGCAACGGGACCATATCGTCAAGAGACCCAGTACTTC. Translated, it gives CASSLATGPYRQETQYF.

The V and J genes are TRBV18 and TRBJ1-2, with TRBD1 identical over 9 bases. Germline CDR1 is KGHSH and CDR2 is LQKENI. V gave up 6 bases and J gave up 2 bases; unmatched junction bases: 10. This CDR3 has 16 residues. CDR3 sequence: CASSRGQGLANYGYTF. Here the CDR3 DNA reads TGTGCCAGCTCGCGGGGACAGGGTTTAGCGAACTATGGCTACACCTTC.

The genes are TRBV5-6 and TRBJ1-2, with a weak D call TRBD1 (6 bases). Germline loops: CDR1 SGHDT, CDR2 YYEEEE. This CDR3 region has 15 residues. Deletions cut 1 base from V and 3 bases from J, with 13 bases between. The DNA for the CDR3 is TGTGCCAGCAGCTTGACAGACAGGAACTACTATGGCTACACCTTC. Translating it yields CASSLTDRNYYGYTF. The entire variable domain, with the rest obtained from reference TRBV5-6 and TRBJ1-2, is as follows: DAGVTQSPTHLIKTRGQQVTLRCSPKSGHDTVSWYQQALGQGPQFIFQYYEEEERQRGNFPDRFSGHQFPNYSSELNVNALLLGDSALYLCASSLTDRNYYGYTFGSGTRLTVV.

The genes are TRBV27 and TRBJ2-2, with TRBD2 matching 12 bases. The germline V gene has CDR1 MNHEY and CDR2 SMNVEV (reference sequence). CDR3 length equals 20 residues. V shed 4 bases and J 3 bases; nucleotides not matched to a gene: 15. As DNA, the CDR3 is TGTGCCAGCAGTTCCCTGAGACTAGCGGGGGACATCCTGGACACCGGGGAGCTGTTTTTT. As protein: CASSSLRLAGDILDTGELFF.

V and J are TRBV7-9 and TRBJ1-4; no firm D call. V shed 5 bases and J shed 8 bases, with 18 bases lying between them. Germline CDR1 SEHNR, CDR2 FQNEAQ (reference sequence). CDR3 length: 15 residues. DNA for the CDR3: TGTGCCAGCAGCCATCGGCACAGCGCGGGGGAAAAACTGTTTTTT. Protein sequence: CASSHRHSAGEKLFF.

The chain links TRBV5-4 to TRBJ1-1, with D possibly being TRBD1 (5 bases). Germline assignment: CDR1 SGHNT and CDR2 YYREEE (reference sequence). The CDR3 runs 14 residues. Trimming removed 2 bases from V and 3 bases from J, with 11 bases in between. CDR3 amino acids: CASSLLRGDTEAFF. CDR3 nucleotide sequence: TGTGCCAGCAGCTTATTAAGAGGGGACACTGAAGCTTTCTTT. The full variable domain, completed using reference TRBV5-4 and TRBJ1-1, is ETGVTQSPTHLIKTRGQQVTLRCSSQSGHNTVSWYQQALGQGPQFIFQYYREEENGRGNFPPRFSGLQFPNYSSELNVNALELDDSALYLCASSLLRGDTEAFFGQGTRLTVV.

The chain couples TRBV6-6 to TRBJ2-2, with no clear D. CDR1 is MNHNY, CDR2 SVGAGI, per germline (reference sequence). This CDR3 comprises 14 residues. V shed 0 bases and J shed 5 bases, with 7 bases lying between them. The CDR3 loop reads CASSYSTQTGELFF. The CDR3 bases are TGTGCCAGCAGTTACTCGACACAGACCGGGGAGCTGTTTTTT.

This sequence joins TRBV15 and TRBJ2-3; possible D gene TRBD1, 5 bases. CDR1 LNHNV and CDR2 YYDKDF come from the germline V gene (reference sequence). The CDR3 covers 16 residues. V lost 5 bases and J 5 bases, leaving 20 bases between the germline ends. The CDR3, as DNA: TGTGCCACCAGCCCAATGATAGGGGCTGTTTTAGATACGCAGTATTTT. Its protein product is CATSPMIGAVLDTQYF.

CDR3: CASTFGTPGVEQYF. In nucleotides, the CDR3 is TGTGCCAGCACTTTCGGGACTCCAGGGGTCGAGCAGTACTTC. V is TRBV6-1 and J is TRBJ2-7; tentatively, D is TRBD1 or TRBD2 (6 bases each). V lost 7 bases and J 6 bases, leaving 19 bases between the germline ends. The V gene's germline CDR1 is MNHNS and CDR2 SASEGT. The CDR3 loop spans 14 amino acids.

This clone was counted a single time. CDR3 amino acids: CASSPRGQANTEAFF. The CDR3 DNA reads as TGTGCCAGCAGCCCTCGAGGACAGGCGAACACTGAAGCTTTCTTT. The chain joins TRBV4-2 to TRBJ1-1, with 7 bases that match TRBD1. Germline V gene data show CDR1 as LGHNA and CDR2 as YNFKEQ. The CDR3 is made up of 15 amino acids. V dropped 4 bases and J dropped 1; count of bases not matched to a gene: 6.

Comments on this clone: The sample carries other DNA sequences with the same CDR3. V gene TRBV7-8 combines with J gene TRBJ1-6, with TRBD1 identical over 8 bases. J gave up 7 bases and V 5 bases, and 16 bases lay outside the gene matches. The germline V gene encodes CDR1 SGHVS and CDR2 FQNEAQ. The CDR3 is 18 amino acids. CDR3 in amino acids: CASSPRWTGMLLNSPLHF. Here the CDR3 DNA reads TGTGCCAGCAGCCCAAGATGGACAGGGATGTTACTCAATTCACCCCTCCACTTT.

The rearrangement uses TRBV7-8 and TRBJ2-5, with 7 bases fitting TRBD1. The V and J ends lost 0 bases and 5 bases, in that order; junction bases with no gene match: 27. The CDR3 has 22 amino acids. Per germline, CDR1 SGHVS and CDR2 FQNEAQ. CDR3 nucleotides: TGTGCCAGCAGCTTAGCAGGGGGCTTTCCCCAAGGCCGGGCAGGGGTTCACGAGACCCAGTACTTC. The encoded protein is CASSLAGGFPQGRAGVHETQYF.

V gene TRBV19 combines with J gene TRBJ1-5; TRBD1 matches at 10 bases. The V segment lost 2 bases and the J segment 2 bases; nucleotides outside the gene matches: 9. The CDR3 covers 18 residues. Germline V gives CDR1 LNHDA, CDR2 SQIVND (reference sequence). The CDR3 sequence is CASSIFISGTGGNQPQHF. In DNA form, the CDR3 reads TGTGCCAGTAGTATATTCATTTCCGGGACAGGGGGCAATCAGCCCCAGCATTTT.

This clone was detected once. V usage is TRBV6-5 and J usage is TRBJ2-3; D call uncertain. V gave up 5 bases and J gave up 2 bases, with 2 bases separating them. This CDR3 region has 11 residues. From germline, CDR1 is MNHEY and CDR2 SVGAGI. The CDR3 DNA reads as TGTGCCAGCAGTAACACAGATACGCAGTATTTT. It is translated as CASSNTDTQYF.

The rearrangement uses TRBV14 and TRBJ2-1, with D possibly being TRBD2 (6 bases). The germline gives CDR1 SGHDN, CDR2 FVKESK. CDR3 length: 16 amino acids. Trimming left V 2 bases short and J 3 bases short, with 14 bases between. The CDR3 nucleotides are TGTGCCAGCAGCCAAAGTTGGGCTAGCGTCTACAATGAGCAGTTCTTC. Translated, it gives CASSQSWASVYNEQFF.

The chain uses TRBV29-1 and TRBJ1-3; D is unresolved. The CDR3 spans 13 residues. From germline, CDR1 is SQVTM and CDR2 ANQGSEA. With 4 bases removed from V and 3 bases from J, the gap between germline ends came to 10 bases. CDR3 sequence: CSVGSLGGNTIYF. CDR3 bases: TGCAGCGTTGGCAGCCTAGGTGGAAACACCATATATTTT.

In its sample, this clone was seen once. This rearrangement joins TRBV6-1 to TRBJ2-7; 9 bases line up with TRBD1. Looked up from germline, CDR1 is MNHNS and CDR2 is SASEGT. The J segment lost 4 bases and the V segment lost 4 bases, leaving 11 bases of the junction unmatched. The CDR3 has 16 residues. The CDR3 reads CASSGNAVDRGYEQYF. DNA for the CDR3: TGTGCCAGCAGTGGAAACGCCGTGGACAGGGGATACGAGCAGTACTTC.

This clone was recorded only once. The rearrangement uses TRBV6-1 and TRBJ1-2, with a possible D match to TRBD1 (5 bases). The CDR3 spans 13 residues. CDR1 and CDR2 from the germline V gene are MNHNS and SASEGT. Trimming left V 6 bases short and J 14 bases short, with 22 bases between. DNA for the CDR3: TGTGCCAGCAGCCCGGGACGAAACTATGGCTCTACCTTC. Translating gives CASSPGRNYGSTF.

The sample holds one count of this clone. The V and J genes are TRBV7-9 and TRBJ2-5; tentatively, D is TRBD1 or TRBD2 (6 bases each). The length of the CDR3 is 13 residues. Germline V gene sequence: CDR1 SEHNR, CDR2 FQNEAQ (reference sequence). V gave up 4 bases and J gave up 5 bases, with 11 bases separating them. The CDR3 DNA reads as TGTGCCAGCAGCTACAGGAGGGGGGAGACCCAGTACTTC. This gives the protein CASSYRRGETQYF.

The chain employs TRBV6-5 and TRBJ1-2; D is uncertain. V gave up 3 bases and J gave up 4 bases, with 12 bases separating them. This CDR3 has 14 amino acids. The germline V gene has CDR1 MNHEY and CDR2 SVGAGI. The CDR3 is CASSYQELGYGYTF. The CDR3 DNA is TGTGCCAGCAGTTATCAAGAACTGGGCTATGGCTACACCTTC.

The chain recombines TRBV6-5 with TRBJ1-5; D is uncertain. The CDR3 has 14 residues. Trimming removed 6 bases from V and 6 bases from J, with 15 bases in between. Germline V gene data show CDR1 as MNHEY and CDR2 as SVGAGI. The CDR3 sequence: CASRPRGGSQPQHF. The CDR3 DNA follows: TGTGCCAGCAGGCCACGGGGTGGATCTCAGCCCCAGCATTTT.

The chain combines TRBV5-4 with TRBJ1-3; TRBD1 is a possible D gene (6 bases). Germline V gene sequence: CDR1 SGHNT, CDR2 YYREEE (reference sequence). V was shortened by 3 bases and J by 0 bases, with 16 bases between the two germline ends. This CDR3 is 17 amino acids long. CDR3 coding DNA: TGTGCCAGCAGCTGGGGGGGCGGATGGAGCTCTGGAAACACCATATATTTT. Translating gives CASSWGGGWSSGNTIYF.

The chain links TRBV9 to TRBJ1-1; no definite D call. Germline V gene sequence: CDR1 SGDLS, CDR2 YYNGEE. The CDR3 is 14 residues long. With 0 bases removed from V and 2 bases from J, the gap between germline ends came to 8 bases. CDR3 in amino acids: CASSVEILNTEAFF. DNA for the CDR3: TGTGCCAGCAGCGTAGAGATCTTAAACACTGAAGCTTTCTTT.

The chain uses TRBV7-9 and TRBJ2-3; TRBD2 aligns across 9 bases. Per germline, CDR1 SEHNR and CDR2 FQNEAQ (reference sequence). The CDR3 covers 16 residues. V lost 1 base to trimming and J lost 5 bases; unmatched junction nucleotides: 7. Here the CDR3 DNA reads TGTGCCAGCAGCTTAGGTCTAGCGGGGATGGGAGATACGCAGTATTTT. Protein sequence: CASSLGLAGMGDTQYF.